The 20 T cell receptor beta chains below all came from one sample that was sequenced in a study of T cell responses to AZD1222 COVID-19 vaccine. Profiled with immunoSEQ multiplex PCR; TCRdb holds only in-frame clones, not every one. The data show 140,000 to 150,000 clones, approximately 90% seen once. The material sequenced was peripheral blood, taken 28 days after the second AZD1222 dose. The receptors come from an adult who received the AZD1222 COVID-19 vaccine.

This chain links TRBV12-3 or TRBV12-4 with TRBJ2-7, with unresolved D. V was cut by 6 bases and J by 6 bases, with 9 bases left in between. This CDR3 contains 11 residues. The CDR3 DNA is TGTGCCAGCAGCGCTACGTTCGAGCAGTACTTC. As protein: CASSATFEQYF.

The rearrangement links TRBV14 to TRBJ2-1; D ambiguous. The CDR3 is 14 residues long. Between the trimmed V and J ends, which lost 3 bases and 7 bases, there was a span of 13 bases. Germline V gives CDR1 SGHDN, CDR2 FVKESK. The CDR3 sequence: CASSQPDPRNEQFF. CDR3 DNA sequence: TGTGCCAGCAGCCAGCCCGACCCAAGAAATGAGCAGTTCTTC.

J is TRBJ1-3 and V is TRBV9; 7 positions agree with TRBD1. The CDR3 sequence is 15 residues long. The germline gives CDR1 SGDLS, CDR2 YYNGEE. V was clipped by 4 bases and J by 8 bases; unmatched bases: 12. This chain's CDR3 is CASSPGQLLGDTIYF. The CDR3 bases are TGTGCCAGCAGCCCGGGACAGCTCTTAGGGGACACCATATATTTT.

The V call is TRBV11-2, the J call TRBJ2-7, with 8 nucleotides matching TRBD1. The CDR3 extends over 16 amino acids. Germline lookup yields CDR1 SGHAT and CDR2 FQNNGV. V dropped 5 bases and J dropped 5; count of bases not matched to a gene: 14. CDR3 nucleotides: TGTGCCAGCAGCCTTTTTCCGGGACAGGTTAAAGACGAGCAGTACTTC. It specifies CASSLFPGQVKDEQYF.

This chain joins TRBV19 and TRBJ1-6, with D hard to call. There are 13 residues in the CDR3. The V end was cut by 6 bases, the J end by 5 bases, with 8 bases between. Per the germline V gene, CDR1 is LNHDA and CDR2 is SQIVND (reference sequence). This CDR3 reads CASSRDHNSPLHF. CDR3 DNA sequence: TGTGCCAGTAGCCGGGATCATAATTCACCCCTCCACTTT.

The V gene is TRBV3-1 (or the pseudogene TRBV3-2), the J gene TRBJ1-1; D is undetermined. Per the germline V gene, CDR1 is LGHDT and CDR2 is YNNKEL (reference sequence). Trimming took off 1 base at V and 6 bases at J, with 9 bases between the two ends. This CDR3 is built from 13 residues. CDR3 nucleotide sequence: TGTGCCAGCAGCCAAGCCTGGAAAGCTGAAGCTTTCTTT. This translates into CASSQAWKAEAFF.

The rearrangement joins TRBV4-3 to TRBJ1-2; D gene ambiguous. This CDR3 has 14 amino acids. The V end lost 4 bases, the J end lost 5 bases, and 14 bases lay between the germline ends. Looked up from germline, CDR1 is LGHNA and CDR2 is YSLEER. The CDR3 DNA reads TGCGCCAGCAGCCTCTTAGGTGGAGATTATGGCTACACCTTC. Translating gives CASSLLGGDYGYTF.

This clone has a handful of counts. This rearrangement joins TRBV6-5 to TRBJ2-3; D unclear. The CDR3 is 14 amino acids. V lost 7 bases and J lost 2, with 13 bases in between. Germline CDR1 MNHEY, CDR2 SVGAGI. In DNA form, the CDR3 reads TGTGCCAGCAAGGACGCTCTAGACACAGATACGCAGTATTTT. It is translated as CASKDALDTDTQYF.

The V and J genes are TRBV15 and TRBJ1-2; D remains unclear. Per germline, CDR1 LNHNV and CDR2 YYDKDF (reference sequence). The germline V and J ends were trimmed by 0 bases and 8 bases, with 16 bases remaining between them. CDR3 length: 15 residues. This CDR3 reads CATSRDQGQELGYTF. The DNA of the CDR3 is TGTGCCACCAGCAGAGATCAAGGGCAGGAATTGGGCTACACCTTC. Looking up the rest from reference TRBV15 and TRBJ1-2 gives the full variable domain: DAMVIQNPRYQVTQFGKPVTLSCSQTLNHNVMYWYQQKSSQAPKLLFHYYDKDFNNEADTPDNFQSRRPNTSFCFLDIRSPGLGDTAMYLCATSRDQGQELGYTFGSGTRLTVV.

The chain uses TRBV18 and TRBJ2-7; 14 bases agree with TRBD2. CDR1 and CDR2 from the germline V gene are KGHSH and LQKENI. The CDR3 covers 15 residues. Losses at the gene ends were 5 bases for V and 7 bases for J; bases not matched to a gene: 7. The CDR3 nucleotides read TGTGCCAGCTCAACAGCCGGGACTAGCGGGAGAGAGCAGTACTTC. This sequence encodes CASSTAGTSGREQYF. Full variable domain (rest looked up from reference TRBV18 and TRBJ2-7): NAGVMQNPRHLVRRRGQEARLRCSPMKGHSHVYWYRQLPEEGLKFMVYLQKENIIDESGMPKERFSAEFPKEGPSILRIQQVVRGDSAAYFCASSTAGTSGREQYFGPGTRLTVT.

This chain joins TRBV10-3 and TRBJ1-5, with 7 bases that match TRBD1. V was clipped by 11 bases and J by 6 bases; unmatched bases: 13. Germline CDR1 is ENHRY and CDR2 is SYGVKD. This CDR3 has 14 amino acids. The CDR3 loop reads CASRQGEGSQPQHF. CDR3 nucleotides: TGTGCCTCCCGGCAGGGGGAAGGTTCTCAGCCCCAGCATTTT.

J is TRBJ2-2 and V is TRBV11-2; tentative D call: TRBD2 (5 bases). The germline gives CDR1 SGHAT, CDR2 FQNNGV. V was clipped by 3 bases and J by 7 bases, with 12 bases between them. This CDR3 spans 14 amino acids. The CDR3 loop is CASSLRELGGELFF. The CDR3 DNA follows: TGTGCCAGCAGCTTGAGGGAATTGGGCGGGGAGCTGTTTTTT.

CDR3 sequence: CASSLILGRGTEAFF. CDR3 coding DNA: TGTGCCAGCAGCTTGATTTTGGGCAGGGGTACTGAAGCTTTCTTT. This chain joins TRBV5-5 and TRBJ1-1; possible D gene TRBD1, 6 bases. There are 15 residues in the CDR3. Germline CDR1 and CDR2: SGHKS and YYEKEE (reference sequence). The V end was cut by 1 base, the J end by 5 bases, with 15 bases between.

The V and J genes are TRBV6-6 and TRBJ1-5; D not certain. The CDR3 consists of 13 residues. Germline lookup yields CDR1 MNHNY and CDR2 SVGAGI (reference sequence). The V end was cut by 7 bases, the J end by 5 bases, with 12 bases between. The DNA of the CDR3 is TGTGCCAGCATAGCCGATTCTTATCAGCCCCAGCATTTT. This translates into CASIADSYQPQHF.

The chain joins TRBV5-1 to TRBJ2-7; D is undetermined. This CDR3 spans 15 amino acids. The V end was cut by 0 bases, the J end by 0 bases, with 10 bases between. Germline CDR1 is SGHRS and CDR2 is YFSETQ. CDR3 residues: CASSLEPAISYEQYF. The CDR3 DNA follows: TGCGCCAGCAGCTTGGAGCCCGCAATCTCCTACGAGCAGTACTTC.

The chain's CDR3 is CASSVEGYEQYF. CDR3 coding DNA: TGTGCCAGCAGCGTGGAGGGGTACGAGCAGTACTTC. The V and J genes are TRBV2 and TRBJ2-7; a weak D match, TRBD2 (6 bases). The CDR3 consists of 12 residues. The germline CDR1 and CDR2 sequences are SNHLY and FYNNEI. Trimming stripped 6 bases from V and 4 bases from J, with 10 bases between.

The chain couples TRBV7-2 to TRBJ1-1; a weak D match, TRBD1 (6 bases). This CDR3 is 13 amino acids long. In germline, CDR1 is SGHTA, CDR2 FQGNSA. The V end lost 8 bases, the J end lost 5 bases, and 15 bases lay between the germline ends. CDR3: CASRAGAGTEAFF. CDR3 bases: TGTGCCAGCCGCGCAGGGGCTGGTACTGAAGCTTTCTTT.

V and J are TRBV5-6 and TRBJ1-4; possible D gene TRBD1, 5 bases. V was clipped by 0 bases and J by 4 bases, with 16 bases between them. Germline V gene sequence: CDR1 SGHDT, CDR2 YYEEEE. This CDR3 has 17 amino acids. This CDR3 reads CASSLEGTRRSNEKLFF. CDR3 bases: TGTGCCAGCAGCTTGGAAGGGACCCGGAGGAGTAATGAAAAACTGTTTTTT.

The chain has TRBV7-9 and TRBJ2-2; D is possibly TRBD2 (5 bases). V lost 6 bases, J lost 0 bases, and 11 bases lay in between. CDR1 is SEHNR and CDR2 is FQNEAQ in the germline V gene (reference sequence). This CDR3 has 15 residues. In nucleotides, the CDR3 is TGTGCCAGCAGGGAGGCCGGGACGAACACCGGGGAGCTGTTTTTT. Protein product: CASREAGTNTGELFF.

The chain employs TRBV6-2 or TRBV6-3 and TRBJ2-2; TRBD1 might be the D (5 bases). V lost 2 bases, J lost 4 bases, and 11 bases lay in between. Germline V gene lookup returns CDR1 MNHEY and CDR2 SVGEGT. The CDR3 has 15 amino acids. CDR3 DNA: TGTGCCAGCAGTTACCGTGGTAGGGGCACCGGGGAGCTGTTTTTT. It specifies CASSYRGRGTGELFF.